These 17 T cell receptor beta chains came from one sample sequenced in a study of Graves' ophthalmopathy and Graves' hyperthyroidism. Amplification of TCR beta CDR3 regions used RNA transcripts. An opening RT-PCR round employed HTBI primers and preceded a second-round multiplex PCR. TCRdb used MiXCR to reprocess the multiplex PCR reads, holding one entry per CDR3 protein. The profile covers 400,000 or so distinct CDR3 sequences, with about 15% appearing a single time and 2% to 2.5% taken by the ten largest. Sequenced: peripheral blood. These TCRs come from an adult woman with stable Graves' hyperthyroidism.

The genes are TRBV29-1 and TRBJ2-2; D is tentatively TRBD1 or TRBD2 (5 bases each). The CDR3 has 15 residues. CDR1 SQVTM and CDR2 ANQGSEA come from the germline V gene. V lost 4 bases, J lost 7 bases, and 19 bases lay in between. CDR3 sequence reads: CSVVSRGPRDGELFF. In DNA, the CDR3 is TGCAGCGTTGTATCCCGGGGACCTCGGGACGGGGAGCTGTTTTTT.

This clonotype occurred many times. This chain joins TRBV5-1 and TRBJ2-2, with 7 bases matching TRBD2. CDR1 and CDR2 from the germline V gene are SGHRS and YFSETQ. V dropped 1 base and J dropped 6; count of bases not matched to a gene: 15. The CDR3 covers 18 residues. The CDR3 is CASSLMAAGDLLAGELFF. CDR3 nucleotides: TGCGCCAGCAGCTTGATGGCCGCGGGGGATCTTTTGGCCGGGGAGCTGTTTTTT.

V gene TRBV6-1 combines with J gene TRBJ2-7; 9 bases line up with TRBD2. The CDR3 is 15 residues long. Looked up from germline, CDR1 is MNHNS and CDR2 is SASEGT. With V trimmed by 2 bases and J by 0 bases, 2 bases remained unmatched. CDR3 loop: CASSESGGTSYEQYF. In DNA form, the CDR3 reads TGTGCCAGCAGTGAAAGCGGGGGGACCTCCTACGAGCAGTACTTC.

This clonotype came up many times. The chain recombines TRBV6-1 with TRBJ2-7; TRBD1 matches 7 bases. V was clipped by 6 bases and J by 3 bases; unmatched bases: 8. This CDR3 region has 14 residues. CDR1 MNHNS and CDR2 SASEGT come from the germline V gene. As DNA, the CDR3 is TGTGCCAGCAGCCAGACAGGGAACTACTACGAGCAGTACTTC. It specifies CASSQTGNYYEQYF.

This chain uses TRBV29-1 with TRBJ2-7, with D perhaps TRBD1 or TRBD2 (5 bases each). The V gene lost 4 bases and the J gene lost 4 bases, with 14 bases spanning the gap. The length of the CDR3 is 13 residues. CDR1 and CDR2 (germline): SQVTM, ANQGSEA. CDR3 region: CSVVLLGVYEQYF. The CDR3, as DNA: TGCAGCGTTGTTCTTTTGGGGGTTTACGAGCAGTACTTC.

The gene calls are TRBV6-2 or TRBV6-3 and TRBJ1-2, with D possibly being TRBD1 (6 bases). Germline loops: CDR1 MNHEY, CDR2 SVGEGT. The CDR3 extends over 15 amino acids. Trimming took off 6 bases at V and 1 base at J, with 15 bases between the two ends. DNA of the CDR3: TGTGCCAGCAGGTCAACAGGGAGCTATAACTATGGCTACACCTTC. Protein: CASRSTGSYNYGYTF.

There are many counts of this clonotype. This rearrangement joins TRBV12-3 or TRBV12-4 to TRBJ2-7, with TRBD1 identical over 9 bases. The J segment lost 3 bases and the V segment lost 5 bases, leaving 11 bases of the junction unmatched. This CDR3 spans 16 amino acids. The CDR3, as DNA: TGTGCCAGCAGTCCCCCTTCCGGGACAGGGCTCTACGAGCAGTACTTC. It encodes CASSPPSGTGLYEQYF.

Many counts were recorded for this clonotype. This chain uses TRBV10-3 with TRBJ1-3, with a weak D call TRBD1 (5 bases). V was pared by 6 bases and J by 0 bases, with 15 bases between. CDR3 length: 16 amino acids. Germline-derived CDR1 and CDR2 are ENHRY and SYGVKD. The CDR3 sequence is CAIRSPGDSSGNTIYF. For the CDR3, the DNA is TGTGCCATCAGATCGCCCGGGGACTCCTCTGGAAACACCATATATTTT.

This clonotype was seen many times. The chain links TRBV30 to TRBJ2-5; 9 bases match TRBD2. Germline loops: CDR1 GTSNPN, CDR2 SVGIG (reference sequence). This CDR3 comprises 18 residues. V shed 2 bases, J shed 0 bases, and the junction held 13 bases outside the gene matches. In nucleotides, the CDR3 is TGTGCCTGGAGTTCTAGCGGGACATTGAGGGGATACCAAGAGACCCAGTACTTC. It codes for CAWSSSGTLRGYQETQYF.

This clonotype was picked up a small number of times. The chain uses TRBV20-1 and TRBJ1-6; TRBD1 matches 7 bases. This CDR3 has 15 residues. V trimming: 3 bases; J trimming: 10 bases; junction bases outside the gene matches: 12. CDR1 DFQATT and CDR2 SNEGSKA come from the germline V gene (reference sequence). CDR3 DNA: TGCAGTGCTAGGACAGGGCTTTTGTCTAGGTCACCCCTCCACTTT. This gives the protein CSARTGLLSRSPLHF.

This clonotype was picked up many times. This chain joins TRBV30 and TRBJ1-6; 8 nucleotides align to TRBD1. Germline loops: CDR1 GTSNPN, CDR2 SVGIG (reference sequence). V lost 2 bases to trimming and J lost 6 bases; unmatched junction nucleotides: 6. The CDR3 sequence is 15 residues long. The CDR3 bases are TGTGCCTGGAGTCAGGACAGGGTGGTTAATTCACCCCTCCACTTT. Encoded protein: CAWSQDRVVNSPLHF. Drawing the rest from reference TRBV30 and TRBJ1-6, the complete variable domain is SQTIHQWPATLVQPVGSPLSLECTVEGTSNPNLYWYRQAAGRGLQLLFYSVGIGQISSEVPQNLSASRPQDRQFILSSKKLLLSDSGFYLCAWSQDRVVNSPLHFGNGTRLTVT.

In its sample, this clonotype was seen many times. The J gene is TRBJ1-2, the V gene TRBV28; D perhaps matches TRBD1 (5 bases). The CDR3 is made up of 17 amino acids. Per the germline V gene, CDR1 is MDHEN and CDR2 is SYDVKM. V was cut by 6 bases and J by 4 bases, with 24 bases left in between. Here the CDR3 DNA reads TGTGCCAGCAGAAACCCCGGGACGGAGAAGATCCCCTATGGCTACACCTTC. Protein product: CASRNPGTEKIPYGYTF.

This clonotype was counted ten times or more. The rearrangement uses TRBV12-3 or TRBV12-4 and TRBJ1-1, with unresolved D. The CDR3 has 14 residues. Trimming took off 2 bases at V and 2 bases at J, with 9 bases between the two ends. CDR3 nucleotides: TGTGCCAGCAGTTTATTTGCAGGAAACACTGAAGCTTTCTTT. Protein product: CASSLFAGNTEAFF.

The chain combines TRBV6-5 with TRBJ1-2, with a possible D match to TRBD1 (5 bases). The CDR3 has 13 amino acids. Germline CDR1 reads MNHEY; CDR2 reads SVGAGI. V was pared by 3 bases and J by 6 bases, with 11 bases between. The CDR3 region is CASSYSGGDGYTF. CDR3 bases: TGTGCCAGCAGTTATTCAGGAGGGGATGGCTACACCTTC.

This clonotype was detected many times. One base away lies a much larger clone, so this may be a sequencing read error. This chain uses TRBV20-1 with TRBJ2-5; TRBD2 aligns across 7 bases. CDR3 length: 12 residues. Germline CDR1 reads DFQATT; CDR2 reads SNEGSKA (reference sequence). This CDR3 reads CSAMKREETKYF. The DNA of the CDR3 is TGCAGTGCTATGAAGCGGGAAGAGACCAAGTACTTC.

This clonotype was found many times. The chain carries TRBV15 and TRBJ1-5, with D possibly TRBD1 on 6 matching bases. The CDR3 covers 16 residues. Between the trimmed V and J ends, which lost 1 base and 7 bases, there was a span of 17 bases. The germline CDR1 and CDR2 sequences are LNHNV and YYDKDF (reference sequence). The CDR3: CATSRGTTGFEQPQHF. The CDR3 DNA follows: TGTGCCACCAGCAGAGGAACCACAGGGTTCGAGCAGCCCCAGCATTTT.

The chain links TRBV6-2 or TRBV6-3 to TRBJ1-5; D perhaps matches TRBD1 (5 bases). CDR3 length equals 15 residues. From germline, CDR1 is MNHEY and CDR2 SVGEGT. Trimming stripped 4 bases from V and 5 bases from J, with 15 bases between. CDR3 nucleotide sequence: TGTGCCAGCAGTTCCGGGACGGGCTATGATCAGCCCCAGCATTTT. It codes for CASSSGTGYDQPQHF.